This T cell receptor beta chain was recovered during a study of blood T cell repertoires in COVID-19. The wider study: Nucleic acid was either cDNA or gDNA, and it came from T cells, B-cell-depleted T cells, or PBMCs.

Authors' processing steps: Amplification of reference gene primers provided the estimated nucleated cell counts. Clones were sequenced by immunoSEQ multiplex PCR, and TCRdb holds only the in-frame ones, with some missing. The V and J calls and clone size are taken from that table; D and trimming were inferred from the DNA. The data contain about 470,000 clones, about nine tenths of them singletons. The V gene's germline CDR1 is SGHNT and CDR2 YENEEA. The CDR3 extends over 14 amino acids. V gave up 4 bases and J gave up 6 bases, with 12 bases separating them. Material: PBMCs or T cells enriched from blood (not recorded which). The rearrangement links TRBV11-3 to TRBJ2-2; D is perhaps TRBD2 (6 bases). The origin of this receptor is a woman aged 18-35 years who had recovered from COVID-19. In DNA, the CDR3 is TGTGCCAGCAGCTGGCGGGAAGGAGCCGGGGAGCTGTTTTTT. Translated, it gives CASSWREGAGELFF.